These T cell receptor beta chains were read from a single sample in a study of blood T cell repertoires in COVID-19. The repertoire was sequenced with immunoSEQ multiplex PCR; TCRdb's copy has only in-frame clones and lacks some. The sample has over 100,000 clones, more than 85% seen once; the top ten hold about 4.5%. What was sequenced was peripheral blood. The source is a man aged 55 to 70 with COVID-19, enrolled during active disease. The CDR3 runs from the conserved cysteine through the conserved F or W. The D gene is left open where the match is weak. Expanded clones get a size class; other rows say once, few or many, or leave the size out.

clone_size	v_call	d_call	j_call	cdr3_aa	cdr3_nt
.	TRBV30	.	TRBJ1-3	CAWSQGLGNTIYF	TGTGCCTGGAGTCAGGGGCTTGGAAACACCATATATTTT
few	TRBV4-2	TRBD1	TRBJ1-2	CASSRETGTNYGYTF	TGTGCCAGCAGCCGAGAGACAGGGACTAACTATGGCTACACCTTC
few	TRBV3-1/TRBV3-2	.	TRBJ1-1	CASSPRGFEAFF	TGTGCCAGCAGCCCTCGGGGTTTTGAAGCTTTCTTT
.	TRBV7-6	TRBD1	TRBJ2-2	CASSPSGTVAGELFF	TGTGCCAGCAGCCCCAGTGGGACAGTTGCCGGGGAGCTGTTTTTT
.	TRBV21-1	.	TRBJ1-1	CASSKRRGRTFF	TGTGCCAGCAGCAAAAGGCGGGGAAGGACTTTCTTT
.	TRBV5-5	.	TRBJ2-4	CASSPPGRDTSQYF	TGTGCCAGCAGCCCCCCGGGAAGGGATACATCGCAGTACTTC
.	TRBV10-3	.	TRBJ1-5	CAISEGGPEAQHF	TGTGCCATCAGTGAGGGGGGCCCCGAGGCCCAGCATTTT
.	TRBV6-2/TRBV6-3	TRBD1	TRBJ1-1	CASSTRQGKTEAFF	TGTGCCAGCAGTACCAGACAGGGTAAGACTGAAGCTTTCTTT
.	TRBV5-6	.	TRBJ2-2	CASSQVENTGELFF	TGTGCCAGCAGCCAGGTGGAAAACACCGGGGAGCTGTTTTTT
.	TRBV19	.	TRBJ1-2	CASSNRPYGYTF	TGTGCCAGTAGTAACAGGCCCTATGGCTACACCTTC
.	TRBV7-2	.	TRBJ1-5	CASSLSFNQPQHF	TGTGCCAGCAGCTTATCTTTTAATCAGCCCCAGCATTTT
.	TRBV7-3	.	TRBJ1-6	CASSFFADSPLHF	TGTGCCAGCAGCTTTTTCGCAGATTCACCCCTCCACTTT
once	TRBV19	.	TRBJ2-3	CASSMEGTDTQYF	TGTGCCAGTAGTATGGAGGGAACAGATACGCAGTATTTT
.	TRBV6-5	.	TRBJ1-4	CASRSNEKLFF	TGTGCCAGCAGATCAAATGAAAAACTGTTTTTT
.	TRBV6-1	.	TRBJ1-2	CASSEVGDYTF	TGTGCCAGCAGTGAAGTAGGGGACTACACCTTC
once	TRBV5-1	TRBD1	TRBJ1-2	CASSYQGANYGYTF	TGCGCCAGCAGTTATCAGGGGGCAAACTATGGCTACACCTTC
.	TRBV25-1	.	TRBJ2-7	CASSVGGGLGEQYF	TGTGCCAGCAGTGTTGGCGGGGGCTTAGGAGAGCAGTACTTC
once	TRBV7-9	.	TRBJ1-1	CASSLPPGTEAFF	TGTGCCAGCAGTCTCCCCCCCGGTACTGAAGCTTTCTTT
.	TRBV27	.	TRBJ2-1	CASSYPQGGNEQFF	TGTGCCAGCAGTTATCCCCAGGGGGGAAATGAGCAGTTCTTC
.	TRBV7-8	.	TRBJ1-2	CASSSGGSANYGYTF	TGTGCCAGCAGCTCGGGGGGCAGCGCTAACTATGGCTACACCTTC
.	TRBV19	.	TRBJ1-2	CASSIQGRGGYTF	TGTGCCAGTAGTATTCAGGGAAGAGGTGGCTACACCTTC
.	TRBV6-5	.	TRBJ1-4	CASRRTPETNEKLFF	TGTGCCAGCAGGAGGACACCTGAAACTAATGAAAAACTGTTTTTT
.	TRBV4-3	TRBD2	TRBJ2-2	CASSQVAGAAGELFF	TGCGCCAGCAGCCAGGTAGCGGGGGCCGCGGGGGAGCTGTTTTTT